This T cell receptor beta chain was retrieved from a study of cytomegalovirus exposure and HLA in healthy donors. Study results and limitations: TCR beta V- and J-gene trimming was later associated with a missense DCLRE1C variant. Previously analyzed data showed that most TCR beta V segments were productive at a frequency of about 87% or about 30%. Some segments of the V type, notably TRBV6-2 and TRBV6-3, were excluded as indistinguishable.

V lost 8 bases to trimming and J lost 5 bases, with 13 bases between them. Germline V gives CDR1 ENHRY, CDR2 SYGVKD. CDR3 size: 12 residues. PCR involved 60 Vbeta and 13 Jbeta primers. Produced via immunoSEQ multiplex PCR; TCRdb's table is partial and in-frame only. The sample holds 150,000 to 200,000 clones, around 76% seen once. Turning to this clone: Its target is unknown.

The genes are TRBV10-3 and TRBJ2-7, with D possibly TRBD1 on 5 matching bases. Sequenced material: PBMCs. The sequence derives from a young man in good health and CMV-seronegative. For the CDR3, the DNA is TGTGCCATCTCCCCAGGGTTTCACGAGCAGTACTTC. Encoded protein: CAISPGFHEQYF.